The 8 T cell receptor beta chains listed next were all sequenced from one sample in a study of blood T cell repertoires in COVID-19. The table came from immunoSEQ multiplex PCR; TCRdb's copy has only in-frame clones and leaves some out. This table has more than 6,500 clones, about 82% appearing once. The sequencing input was peripheral blood. The source of these receptors is a woman aged 55-70 years with active COVID-19.

CDR3 DNA sequence: TGTGCCAGCAGCTGGGGACAGGGAATCGAGCAGTACTTC. Protein sequence: CASSWGQGIEQYF. The V and J genes are TRBV7-9 and TRBJ2-7, with TRBD1 matching over 9 bases. Germline lookup yields CDR1 SEHNR and CDR2 FQNEAQ (reference sequence). The V segment lost 4 bases and the J segment 6 bases; nucleotides outside the gene matches: 4. The CDR3 consists of 13 residues. Looking up the rest from reference TRBV7-9 and TRBJ2-7 gives the full variable domain: DTGVSQNPRHKITKRGQNVTFRCDPISEHNRLYWYRQTLGQGPEFLTYFQNEAQLEKSRLLSDRFSAERPKGSFSTLEIQRTEQGDSAMYLCASSWGQGIEQYFGPGTRLTVT.

V gene TRBV7-2 combines with J gene TRBJ1-6; D is unresolved. The V and J ends lost 1 base and 5 bases respectively, with 6 bases between them. Per the germline V gene, CDR1 is SGHTA and CDR2 is FQGNSA. CDR3 size: 14 residues. CDR3 bases: TGTGCCAGCAGCTTAGGACTGGATAATTCACCCCTCCACTTT. It yields the protein CASSLGLDNSPLHF.

The chain carries TRBV5-4 and TRBJ1-4, with D uncertain. Germline V gene data show CDR1 as SGHNT and CDR2 as YYREEE (reference sequence). CDR3 length: 15 amino acids. Trimming cost V 2 bases and J 0 bases, with 8 bases left between them. CDR3 bases: TGTGCCAGCAGCTTCGGAGGGACAACTAATGAAAAACTGTTTTTT. Protein sequence: CASSFGGTTNEKLFF. The variable domain in full, completed from reference TRBV5-4 and TRBJ1-4, reads ETGVTQSPTHLIKTRGQQVTLRCSSQSGHNTVSWYQQALGQGPQFIFQYYREEENGRGNFPPRFSGLQFPNYSSELNVNALELDDSALYLCASSFGGTTNEKLFFGSGTQLSVL.

This chain connects TRBV15 to TRBJ2-7; TRBD2 might be the D (5 bases). Trimming took 0 bases from V and 7 from J, leaving 13 bases between them. Germline assignment: CDR1 LNHNV and CDR2 YYDKDF (reference sequence). CDR3 length: 14 amino acids. This CDR3 is CATSRDPAPGEQYF. CDR3 sequence (DNA): TGTGCCACCAGCAGAGATCCGGCCCCGGGGGAGCAGTACTTC.

This clone was seen more than once but under ten times. This chain links TRBV7-8 with TRBJ2-7; 11 bases align to TRBD1. V trimming: 3 bases; J trimming: 4 bases; junction bases outside the gene matches: 5. This CDR3 contains 15 residues. CDR1 SGHVS and CDR2 FQNEAQ come from the germline V gene. The CDR3 region has the DNA TGTGCCAGCAGCTTTCTAGGGACAGGGGGATACGAGCAGTACTTC. Translating gives CASSFLGTGGYEQYF.

This chain links TRBV20-1 with TRBJ1-2, with 10 bases identical to TRBD1. J gave up 6 bases and V 3 bases, and 7 bases lay outside the gene matches. Germline-derived CDR1 and CDR2 are DFQATT and SNEGSKA (reference sequence). This CDR3 has 14 amino acids. The CDR3 loop reads CSASLRQGAHGYTF. CDR3 in DNA: TGCAGTGCTAGTCTAAGACAGGGGGCTCATGGCTACACCTTC.

This clone was seen just once. The chain employs TRBV24-1 and TRBJ2-5, with TRBD2 matching 13 bases. Germline trimming cut 4 bases from V and 3 bases from J; bases unmatched to any gene: 1. CDR3 length: 15 amino acids. Germline CDR1 and CDR2: KGHDR and SFDVKD. This CDR3 reads CATSEGLAGKETQYF. As DNA, the CDR3 is TGTGCCACCAGTGAGGGACTAGCGGGGAAAGAGACCCAGTACTTC.

Relative to its sample, this clone is large. The J gene is TRBJ1-6, the V gene TRBV7-9, with a tentative D call TRBD1 (5 bases). Between the trimmed V and J ends, which lost 5 bases and 0 bases, there was a span of 11 bases. Per the germline V gene, CDR1 is SEHNR and CDR2 is FQNEAQ (reference sequence). The CDR3 totals 16 residues. This CDR3 reads CASSTDSSSYNSPLHF. The CDR3 bases are TGTGCCAGCAGCACCGACAGTAGCTCCTATAATTCACCCCTCCACTTT.